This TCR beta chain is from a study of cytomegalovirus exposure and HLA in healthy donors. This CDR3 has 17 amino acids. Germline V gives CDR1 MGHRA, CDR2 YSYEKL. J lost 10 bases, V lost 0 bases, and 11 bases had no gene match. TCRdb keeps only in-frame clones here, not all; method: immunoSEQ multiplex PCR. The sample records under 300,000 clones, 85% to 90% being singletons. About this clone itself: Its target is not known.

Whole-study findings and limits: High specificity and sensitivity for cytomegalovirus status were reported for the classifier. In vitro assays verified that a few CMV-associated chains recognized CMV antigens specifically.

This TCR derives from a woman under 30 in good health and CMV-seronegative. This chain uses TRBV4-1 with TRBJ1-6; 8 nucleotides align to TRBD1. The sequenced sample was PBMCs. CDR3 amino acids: CASSQDGTGDWQSPLHF. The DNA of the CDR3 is TGCGCCAGCAGCCAAGACGGGACAGGTGATTGGCAGTCACCCCTCCACTTT.